Following are 30 T cell receptor beta chains from one sample sequenced in a study of identical twins. TCRdb re-analysed the 5' RACE reads in MiXCR, keeping a single row per CDR3 protein. This sample yields approximately 280,000 distinct CDR3 sequences, of which 8% to 9% are seen a single time; 2% to 2.5% belongs to the top ten. This same sample was also part of a study on yellow fever vaccine responses in identical twins.

The sequenced material came from memory (CD45RO+) T cells sorted from blood. The origin of the receptors is a woman between 18 and 30 years old in good health.

This clonotype was seen only a few times. The CDR3 reads CASSLDVGAGSSYEQYF. CDR3 bases: TGCGCCAGCAGCTTGGACGTAGGGGCAGGGAGCTCCTACGAGCAGTACTTC. The chain employs TRBV5-1 and TRBJ2-7, with D perhaps TRBD1 or TRBD2 (5 bases each). In germline, CDR1 is SGHRS, CDR2 YFSETQ. The CDR3 spans 17 residues. Between the trimmed V and J ends, which lost 0 bases and 0 bases, there was a span of 16 bases.

At least ten counts were recorded for this clonotype. The chain uses TRBV7-2 and TRBJ2-7; perhaps TRBD2 as D (6 bases). CDR1 is SGHTA and CDR2 is FQGNSA in the germline V gene. The V end was cut by 2 bases, the J end by 0 bases, with 14 bases between. This CDR3 contains 16 residues. The CDR3 bases are TGTGCCAGCAGCTTAATGGGAGAGCGGGCCTCCTACGAGCAGTACTTC. It is translated as CASSLMGERASYEQYF.

The rearrangement links TRBV20-1 to TRBJ1-2, with a possible D match to TRBD1 (6 bases). Trimming took off 3 bases at V and 3 bases at J, with 11 bases between the two ends. There are 13 residues in the CDR3. Germline V gene sequence: CDR1 DFQATT, CDR2 SNEGSKA (reference sequence). The CDR3 DNA reads TGCAGTGCTAGCGGACAGAGGGACTATGGCTACACCTTC. It specifies CSASGQRDYGYTF.

This clonotype was seen repeatedly, ten times or more. This chain joins TRBV11-2 and TRBJ2-1; 9 bases line up with TRBD2. The CDR3 is made up of 14 amino acids. Germline lookup yields CDR1 SGHAT and CDR2 FQNNGV. With V trimmed by 5 bases and J by 9 bases, 8 bases remained unmatched. CDR3 nucleotide sequence: TGTGCCAGCAGCCCCGGGACTAGCTCTGTTGAGCAGTTCTTC. It translates to CASSPGTSSVEQFF.

This clonotype was seen ten or more times. This rearrangement joins TRBV15 to TRBJ2-1, with D possibly being TRBD1 (6 bases). The V and J ends lost 3 bases and 4 bases respectively, with 22 bases between them. The CDR3 runs to 18 residues. Per the germline V gene, CDR1 is LNHNV and CDR2 is YYDKDF (reference sequence). CDR3 nucleotide sequence: TGTGCCACCAGCAGCCTCATACGACAGGTCGCCGTTTACAATGAGCAGTTCTTC. Translation gives CATSSLIRQVAVYNEQFF.

The chain joins TRBV3-1 to TRBJ2-2, with D uncertain. CDR3 length: 12 residues. Germline values: CDR1 LGHDT, CDR2 YNNKEL (reference sequence). V lost 5 bases to trimming and J lost 4 bases, with 5 bases between them. CDR3 amino acids: CASSTFTGELFF. In DNA, the CDR3 is TGTGCCAGCAGCACCTTCACCGGGGAGCTGTTTTTT. The variable domain in full, with the rest retrieved from reference TRBV3-1 and TRBJ2-2, is DTAVSQTPKYLVTQMGNDKSIKCEQNLGHDTMYWYKQDSKKFLKIMFSYNNKELIINETVPNRFSPKSPDKAHLNLHINSLELGDSAVYFCASSTFTGELFFGEGSRLTVL.

This clonotype showed up just a few times. The chain recombines TRBV6-2 or TRBV6-3 with TRBJ2-1; D is unresolved. V was pared by 6 bases and J by 3 bases, with 12 bases between. Germline values: CDR1 MNHEY, CDR2 SVGEGT. The CDR3 is made up of 14 amino acids. CDR3 sequence reads: CASSSLPFYNEQFF. As DNA, the CDR3 is TGTGCCAGCAGCTCCCTACCATTCTACAATGAGCAGTTCTTC.

The chain has TRBV18 and TRBJ1-3; D call uncertain. CDR1 is KGHSH and CDR2 is LQKENI in the germline V gene. CDR3 length equals 14 residues. V was shortened by 5 bases and J by 3 bases, with 11 bases between the two germline ends. CDR3 nucleotide sequence: TGTGCCAGCTCAACTGTGGATTTTGGAAACACCATATATTTT. Encoded protein: CASSTVDFGNTIYF.

Only a few counts were recorded for this clonotype. This rearrangement joins TRBV7-3 to TRBJ1-1; possible D gene TRBD1, 5 bases. V lost 5 bases and J 3 bases, leaving 13 bases between the germline ends. Germline-derived CDR1 and CDR2 are SGHTA and FQGTGA. There are 14 residues in the CDR3. This CDR3 reads CASSRATGDTEAFF. The CDR3 DNA reads as TGTGCCAGCAGCCGCGCCACGGGGGACACTGAAGCTTTCTTT.

This clonotype occurred many times. This sequence joins TRBV7-2 and TRBJ2-1, with 7 nucleotides matching TRBD2. Per germline, CDR1 SGHTA and CDR2 FQGNSA. The CDR3 is 13 residues long. V dropped 6 bases and J dropped 7; count of bases not matched to a gene: 6. CDR3 region: CASRQPAGNEQFF. In DNA form, the CDR3 reads TGTGCCAGCAGACAACCAGCGGGGAATGAGCAGTTCTTC.

This clonotype has only a few counts. The chain links TRBV20-1 to TRBJ1-2; D not resolved. This CDR3 has 13 residues. The germline CDR1 and CDR2 sequences are DFQATT and SNEGSKA (reference sequence). Trimming took 3 bases from V and 3 from J, leaving 11 bases between them. CDR3 protein: CSASQGIDYGYTF. DNA for the CDR3: TGCAGTGCTAGCCAAGGGATAGACTATGGCTACACCTTC.

In DNA form, the CDR3 reads TGTGCCAGCAGCCAAGAGACTAGCGGGAGTGACGAGCAGTACTTC. This gives the protein CASSQETSGSDEQYF. This chain connects TRBV4-2 to TRBJ2-7; 12 bases line up with TRBD2. This CDR3 region has 15 residues. Germline CDR1 and CDR2: LGHNA and YNFKEQ. J lost 5 bases, V lost 0 bases, and 2 bases had no gene match.

The chain carries TRBV4-1 and TRBJ1-1, with D possibly TRBD1 on 6 matching bases. The V end was cut by 2 bases, the J end by 0 bases, with 16 bases between. Germline V CDR1 and CDR2: MGHRA, YSYEKL. This CDR3 is 17 amino acids long. The CDR3 loop reads CASSQSWTVPMNTEAFF. Here the CDR3 DNA reads TGCGCCAGCAGCCAAAGTTGGACAGTTCCCATGAACACTGAAGCTTTCTTT.

This clonotype showed up just a few times. The chain recombines TRBV25-1 with TRBJ1-1; the D gene is possibly TRBD1 (6 bases). CDR3 size: 15 residues. V lost 2 bases and J 3 bases, leaving 13 bases between the germline ends. CDR1 and CDR2 (germline): MGHDK, SYGVNS. In DNA form, the CDR3 reads TGTGCCAGCAGTGAAATTGGGACATCATACACTGAAGCTTTCTTT. Translation gives CASSEIGTSYTEAFF.

The rearrangement uses TRBV2 and TRBJ1-1; D might be TRBD1 (6 bases). Looked up from germline, CDR1 is SNHLY and CDR2 is FYNNEI. This CDR3 is 13 amino acids long. V lost 8 bases and J lost 6, with 16 bases in between. The CDR3 is CASCATGRSEAFF. CDR3 nucleotides: TGTGCCAGCTGCGCGACAGGTCGTTCTGAAGCTTTCTTT.

This chain joins TRBV6-1 and TRBJ2-5; perhaps D is TRBD1 or TRBD2 (6 bases each). The CDR3 length is 15 residues. The germline V gene has CDR1 MNHNS and CDR2 SASEGT. Trimming shortened V by 2 bases and J by 5 bases, and 15 bases separated the two germline ends. CDR3 bases: TGTGCCAGCAGTGAATGGAGAGGGGGGATCGAGACCCAGTACTTC. It yields the protein CASSEWRGGIETQYF.

This clonotype was seen a few times. The chain uses TRBV28 and TRBJ2-3; 10 bases are shared with TRBD2. This CDR3 is 15 amino acids long. Germline values: CDR1 MDHEN, CDR2 SYDVKM. The J segment lost 4 bases and the V segment lost 6 bases, leaving 7 bases of the junction unmatched. CDR3: CASSTLAGLSDTQYF. CDR3 nucleotides: TGTGCCAGCAGCACACTAGCGGGGCTCTCAGATACGCAGTATTTT.

The CDR3 region has the DNA TGTGCCAGCAGTTTCCGGGTATTGAGGGAGCAGTTCTTC. It codes for CASSFRVLREQFF. V usage is TRBV12-3 or TRBV12-4 and J usage is TRBJ2-1; D call uncertain. This CDR3 contains 13 residues. Deletions cut 3 bases from V and 10 bases from J, with 13 bases between.

This clonotype occurred many times. The chain uses TRBV28 and TRBJ1-2; 7 nucleotides agree with TRBD1. V dropped 6 bases and J dropped 2; count of bases not matched to a gene: 12. Germline CDR1 and CDR2: MDHEN and SYDVKM. The CDR3 is 16 amino acids. CDR3 region: CASRQERQGRNYGYTF. In nucleotides, the CDR3 is TGTGCCAGCAGACAGGAGCGACAGGGAAGGAACTATGGCTACACCTTC.

This clonotype was seen a handful of times. The chain uses TRBV5-6 and TRBJ2-1; D remains ambiguous. Germline lookup yields CDR1 SGHDT and CDR2 YYEEEE. V gave up 5 bases and J gave up 0 bases, with 9 bases separating them. This CDR3 is built from 14 residues. As DNA, the CDR3 is TGTGCCAGCAGGATCGGCGGCTCCTACAATGAGCAGTTCTTC. Translated, it gives CASRIGGSYNEQFF.

The gene calls are TRBV3-1 and TRBJ2-1; TRBD2 aligns across 9 bases. Losses at the gene ends were 1 base for V and 6 bases for J; bases not matched to a gene: 7. Germline CDR1 LGHDT, CDR2 YNNKEL (reference sequence). This CDR3 comprises 16 residues. CDR3 coding DNA: TGTGCCAGCAGCCAAGGCGGGGGGGCCGTATTCAATGAGCAGTTCTTC. Protein sequence: CASSQGGGAVFNEQFF.

The table lists this clonotype with a few counts. The chain combines TRBV2 with TRBJ2-1; 13 bases match TRBD2. CDR3 length equals 18 residues. CDR1 and CDR2 from the germline V gene are SNHLY and FYNNEI. The V gene end was trimmed by 6 bases and the J gene end by 0 bases; junction bases not matched to a gene: 8. CDR3 sequence (DNA): TGTGCCAGCAGGCGACTAGCGGGAGGCTTTCTCTCCTACAATGAGCAGTTCTTC. This encodes CASRRLAGGFLSYNEQFF. The complete variable domain, with remaining parts taken from reference TRBV2 and TRBJ2-1, reads EPEVTQTPSHQVTQMGQEVILRCVPISNHLYFYWYRQILGQKVEFLVSFYNNEISEKSEIFDDQFSVERPDGSNFTLKIRSTKLEDSAMYFCASRRLAGGFLSYNEQFFGPGTRLTVL.

There are a few counts of this clonotype. The CDR3 nucleotides are TGTGCCAGCACCCACTCCTGGCAAGAGACCCAGTACTTC. Amino acids: CASTHSWQETQYF. The chain links TRBV28 to TRBJ2-5; unclear D gene. Germline V gene sequence: CDR1 MDHEN, CDR2 SYDVKM. Trimming took off 7 bases at V and 2 bases at J, with 11 bases between the two ends. The CDR3 spans 13 residues. Looking up the rest from reference TRBV28 and TRBJ2-5 gives the full variable domain: DVKVTQSSRYLVKRTGEKVFLECVQDMDHENMFWYRQDPGLGLRLIYFSYDVKMKEKGDIPEGYSVSREKKERFSLILESASTNQTSMYLCASTHSWQETQYFGPGTRLLVL.

This clonotype was recorded at least ten times. The gene calls are TRBV27 and TRBJ1-1; 11 bases match TRBD1. Germline CDR1 MNHEY, CDR2 SMNVEV (reference sequence). This CDR3 comprises 17 residues. V gave up 8 bases and J gave up 7 bases; unmatched junction bases: 18. The CDR3 reads CASVAAPGTGGSGEAFF. CDR3 nucleotides: TGTGCCAGCGTTGCGGCCCCTGGGACAGGGGGTTCAGGTGAAGCTTTCTTT.

V gene TRBV6-2 or TRBV6-3 combines with J gene TRBJ2-1; 11 bases align to TRBD2. The CDR3 is 19 residues long. The germline CDR1 and CDR2 sequences are MNHEY and SVGEGT. V shed 6 bases and J 0 bases; nucleotides not matched to a gene: 13. Here the CDR3 reads CASSPIGTSGYSSYNEQFF. DNA for the CDR3: TGTGCCAGCAGCCCAATAGGGACTAGCGGATATAGCTCCTACAATGAGCAGTTCTTC.

In its sample, this clonotype was seen many times. The chain links TRBV5-1 to TRBJ2-1; TRBD1 matches 7 bases. This CDR3 has 14 amino acids. The V gene's germline CDR1 is SGHRS and CDR2 YFSETQ. V lost 4 bases, J lost 7 bases, and 8 bases stayed unmatched. The CDR3, as DNA: TGCGCCAGCAGCAACCAACAGGGGCGGAATGAGCAGTTCTTC. It specifies CASSNQQGRNEQFF.

The chain couples TRBV6-5 to TRBJ1-1; D is possibly TRBD1 (6 bases). Trimming removed 0 bases from V and 2 bases from J, with 13 bases in between. Germline V gene lookup returns CDR1 MNHEY and CDR2 SVGAGI. CDR3 length: 16 residues. The CDR3 region is CASSYSRPGANTEAFF. The DNA of the CDR3 is TGTGCCAGCAGTTACTCGAGGCCAGGGGCTAACACTGAAGCTTTCTTT.

This clonotype was counted only a few times. V gene TRBV12-3 or TRBV12-4 combines with J gene TRBJ2-1; no clear D. Trimming left V 2 bases short and J 0 bases short, with 5 bases between. CDR3 length: 14 amino acids. CDR3 nucleotide sequence: TGTGCCAGCAGTTTACAGTACTCCTACAATGAGCAGTTCTTC. Its translation is CASSLQYSYNEQFF.

The rearrangement joins TRBV5-5 to TRBJ1-1; 10 bases map to TRBD1. V was clipped by 4 bases and J by 8 bases; unmatched bases: 11. The CDR3 is 15 residues long. Germline loops: CDR1 SGHKS, CDR2 YYEKEE (reference sequence). The CDR3 sequence: CASSARQGATPEAFF. DNA of the CDR3: TGTGCCAGCAGCGCTAGACAGGGGGCGACCCCAGAAGCTTTCTTT.

This clonotype occurred many times. J is TRBJ2-1 and V is TRBV7-2; D is undetermined. There are 14 residues in the CDR3. Germline lookup yields CDR1 SGHTA and CDR2 FQGNSA. The V and J ends lost 1 base and 5 bases respectively, with 9 bases between them. This CDR3 reads CASSLVVGNNEQFF. The CDR3 bases are TGTGCCAGCAGCTTAGTTGTGGGAAACAATGAGCAGTTCTTC.